This passage covers 9 T cell receptor beta chains from one sample sequenced in a study of Tregs in tolerant kidney transplant recipients. Measured with immunoSEQ multiplex PCR; TCRdb has only the in-frame clones, and not every one. Its table lists about 48,000 clones. Sequences were derived from CD4+ T cells from blood, sampled before the transplant. These TCRs come from a human donor who received a combined kidney and bone marrow transplant.

For this clone: The CDR3 extends 3 residues past the end of the read, so its final part is completed from the germline J gene. V is TRBV19 and J is TRBJ2-5; weak D call: TRBD2 (5 bases). The length of the CDR3 is 13 residues. The germline gives CDR1 LNHDA, CDR2 SQIVND (reference sequence). Trimming removed 5 bases at V and 4 bases at J, with 11 bases between. Here the CDR3 reads CASSSRTAETQYF. The DNA read from the CDR3 is TGTGCCAGTAGTTCCCGGACTGCAGAGACC.

Of note for this clone: The CDR3 end falls 3 residues outside the read, so it is completed with the germline J gene. The J gene is TRBJ2-4, the V gene TRBV6-2 or TRBV6-3, with 11 bases aligning to TRBD2. The CDR3 has 16 amino acids. Germline loops: CDR1 MNHEY, CDR2 SVGEGT. V shed 6 bases, J shed 0 bases, and the junction held 4 bases outside the gene matches. CDR3 residues: CASRLAGEVAKNIQYF. CDR3 DNA (partial): TGTGCCAGCAGACTAGCGGGAGAGGTAGCCAAAAACATT.

CDR3 DNA, as far as it was read: TGTGCCAGCAGTTACCAGACAGGGAATGGC. It translates to CASSYQTGNG. The entire CDR3 protein is CASSYQTGNGYTF. The chain is built from TRBV6-2 or TRBV6-3 and TRBJ1-2, with 7 bases aligning to TRBD1. The read falls 3 residues short of the CDR3 end, and the missing part is taken from the germline J gene. With 2 bases clipped from V and 6 bases from J, the junction kept 3 bases outside the gene matches. Germline values: CDR1 MNHEY, CDR2 SVGEGT. The CDR3 is 13 residues long.

In the case of this clone: The read falls 3 residues short of the CDR3 end, and the missing part is taken from the germline J gene. Other DNA sequences in the same sample also yield this CDR3. The chain couples TRBV19 to TRBJ2-5; D possibly matches TRBD1 or TRBD2 (5 bases each). Germline CDR1 and CDR2: LNHDA and SQIVND (reference sequence). Trimming cost V 7 bases and J 2 bases, with 11 bases left between them. The CDR3 loop spans 13 amino acids. CDR3 sequence: CASTRGGQETQYF. The CDR3 bases that were read are TGTGCCAGTACGAGGGGTGGGCAAGAGACC.

Of note for this clone: The read falls 3 residues short of the CDR3 end, and the missing part is taken from the germline J gene. The chain combines TRBV20-1 with TRBJ2-2, with 7 positions matching TRBD1. After removal of 6 bases from V and 5 bases from J, the junction contained 12 bases not matched to a gene. There are 15 residues in the CDR3. From germline, CDR1 is DFQATT and CDR2 SNEGSKA (reference sequence). The CDR3 here is CSAVLGTAPTGELFF. The covered CDR3 bases are TGCAGTGCCGTATTGGGGACAGCTCCTACCGGGGAG.

On this clone itself: The CDR3 end is not reached by the read, which stops 3 residues before it; the germline J gene fills it in. The gene calls are TRBV19 and TRBJ2-7; 11 positions agree with TRBD2. CDR3 length: 19 residues. Losses at the gene ends were 3 bases for V and 3 bases for J; bases not matched to a gene: 16. Germline values: CDR1 LNHDA, CDR2 SQIVND (reference sequence). Incomplete CDR3 DNA: TGTGCCAGTAGTATGAGAAGTCTCGGTAGCGGGAGGGCTTACTACGAG. It translates to CASSMRSLGSGRAYYE. The entire CDR3 protein is CASSMRSLGSGRAYYEQYF.

Concerning this clone: The CDR3 end is not reached by the read, which stops 3 residues before it; the germline J gene fills it in. V is TRBV20-1 and J is TRBJ2-7, with D tentatively TRBD1 or TRBD2 (5 bases each). Germline CDR1 DFQATT, CDR2 SNEGSKA (reference sequence). The CDR3 has 14 amino acids. V lost 0 bases and J 2 bases, leaving 11 bases between the germline ends. The covered CDR3 bases are TGCAGTGCTAGAGATTCAGGGAGACCCTACGAG. This translates into CSARDSGRPYE. The full CDR3 protein is CSARDSGRPYEQYF.

Concerning this clone: The read finishes 3 residues shy of the CDR3 end, and the germline J gene is used to complete it. The chain has TRBV7-9 and TRBJ1-6, with TRBD1 matching 7 bases. This CDR3 has 15 residues. The germline V gene encodes CDR1 SEHNR and CDR2 FQNEAQ (reference sequence). Trimming removed 4 bases from V and 4 bases from J; junction bases left unmatched: 4. The DNA read from the CDR3 is TGTGCCAGCAGCTGGACAGGCGGGTATAATTCACCC. Translating it yields CASSWTGGYNSP. The full CDR3 protein reads CASSWTGGYNSPLHF.

As to this clone: The CDR3 end is not reached by the read, which stops 3 residues before it; the germline J gene fills it in. The rearrangement links TRBV29-1 to TRBJ2-5, with 9 bases aligning to TRBD2. J lost 5 bases, V lost 7 bases, and 8 bases had no gene match. This CDR3 has 13 amino acids. Germline assignment: CDR1 SQVTM and CDR2 ANQGSEA. The CDR3 protein is CSAKREVGETQYF. Partial CDR3 DNA: TGCAGCGCTAAGCGGGAGGTCGGGGAGACC.